This T cell receptor beta chain was observed in a study of blood T cell repertoires in COVID-19. In the study overall: Some COVID-19 samples were acute and others convalescent; all came from the United States, Italy and Spain. Sources were T cells, B-cell-depleted T cells, or PBMCs; the material itself was cDNA or gDNA.

Germline V gives CDR1 SQVTM, CDR2 ANQGSEA. Trimming took 3 bases from V and 7 from J, leaving 12 bases between them. The CDR3 has 12 amino acids. Per the authors' pipeline: Amplifying reference gene primers gave estimates of nucleated cell counts. The method was immunoSEQ multiplex PCR; TCRdb's version includes in-frame clones alone and lacks a portion of them. The DNA gave D and trimming, while V, J and clone size come from that table. Seen here are 250,000 to 350,000 clones, more than 65% observed once, and the top ten hold 15% to 18%. The receptor comes from a person aged 65 to 85 with COVID-19, enrolled during active disease. The chain is built from TRBV29-1 and TRBJ1-2; maybe TRBD1 (6 bases). The sequencing sample was made of peripheral blood. The CDR3 reads CSVDQGQGGYTF. The CDR3 bases are TGCAGCGTTGACCAGGGGCAGGGTGGCTACACCTTC.